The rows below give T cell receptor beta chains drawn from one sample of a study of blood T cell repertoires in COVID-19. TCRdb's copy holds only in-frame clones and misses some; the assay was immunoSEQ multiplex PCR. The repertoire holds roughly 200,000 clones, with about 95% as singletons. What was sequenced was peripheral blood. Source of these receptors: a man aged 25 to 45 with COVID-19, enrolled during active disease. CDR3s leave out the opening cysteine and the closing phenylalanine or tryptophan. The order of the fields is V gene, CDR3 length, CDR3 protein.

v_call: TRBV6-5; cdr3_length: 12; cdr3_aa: ASSYGVRGEGYT
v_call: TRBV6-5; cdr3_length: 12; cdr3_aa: ASTLGVRTDTQY
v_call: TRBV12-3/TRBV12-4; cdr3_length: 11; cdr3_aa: ASRGTVNTEAF
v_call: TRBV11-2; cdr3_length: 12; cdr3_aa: ASSLYDSRTEAF
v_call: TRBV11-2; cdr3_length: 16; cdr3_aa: ASSLGLAGGGYQETQY
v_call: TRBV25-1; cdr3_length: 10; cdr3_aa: ASRGGDQPQH
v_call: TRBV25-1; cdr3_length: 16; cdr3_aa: ASSPQGRGTGANTEAF
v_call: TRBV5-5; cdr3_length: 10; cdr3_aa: ASSPSTDTQY
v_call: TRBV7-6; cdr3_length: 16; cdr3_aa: ASSLTSSLAEIQETQY
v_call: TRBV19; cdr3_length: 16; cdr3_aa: ASSILLAGPSSYNEQF
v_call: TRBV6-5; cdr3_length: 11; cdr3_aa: ASSPQENTEAF
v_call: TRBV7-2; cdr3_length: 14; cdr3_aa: ASSLGGRGDSYEQY
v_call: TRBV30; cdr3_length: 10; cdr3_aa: AWDREGTEAF
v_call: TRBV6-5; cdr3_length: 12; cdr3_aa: ASSWTGIGETQY
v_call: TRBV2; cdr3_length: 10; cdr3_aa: ASSGSRYEQY
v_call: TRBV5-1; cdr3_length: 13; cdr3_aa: ASSLGQGSYNEQF
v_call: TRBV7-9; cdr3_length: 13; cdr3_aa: ASSLTGNSGNTIY
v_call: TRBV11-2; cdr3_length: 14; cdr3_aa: ASSLDEGVGRYEQY
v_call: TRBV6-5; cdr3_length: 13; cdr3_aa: ASRRSRGAPDTQY
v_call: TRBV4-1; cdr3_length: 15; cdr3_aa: ASSQDTGSANTGELF
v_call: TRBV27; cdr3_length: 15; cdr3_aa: ASSLYPGTGGEGELF
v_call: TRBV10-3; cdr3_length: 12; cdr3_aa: AISGAGERETQY
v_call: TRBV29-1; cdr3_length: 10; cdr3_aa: SVIQGMDGYT
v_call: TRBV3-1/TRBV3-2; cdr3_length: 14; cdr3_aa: ASSQGASGGADEQF
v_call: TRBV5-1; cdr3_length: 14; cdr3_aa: ASSLGGPEAGNTIY
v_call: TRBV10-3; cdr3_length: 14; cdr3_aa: AISEGQGAFTGELF
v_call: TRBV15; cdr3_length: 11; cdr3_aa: ATSRGRVAEQY
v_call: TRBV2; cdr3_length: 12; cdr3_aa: ASRRTGATGELF
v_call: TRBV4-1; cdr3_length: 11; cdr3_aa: ASSQDNSEKLF
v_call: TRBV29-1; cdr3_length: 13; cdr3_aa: SVRPFYFNEAEAF
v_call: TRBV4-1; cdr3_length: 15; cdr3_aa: ASSQGFPYRETYEQY
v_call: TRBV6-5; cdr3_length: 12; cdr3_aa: ASSPRGNQETQY
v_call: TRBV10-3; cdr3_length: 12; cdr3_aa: AIRGQVSGNTIY
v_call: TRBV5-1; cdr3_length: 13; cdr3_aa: ASSLRGNPSGELF
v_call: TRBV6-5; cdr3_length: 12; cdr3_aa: ASSYRRDRETQY
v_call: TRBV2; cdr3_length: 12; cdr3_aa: ASSVEGVRKKLF
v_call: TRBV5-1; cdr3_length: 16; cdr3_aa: ASSLDRRLSSYNSPLH
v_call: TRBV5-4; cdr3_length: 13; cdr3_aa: ASSTGDWVSNEQF
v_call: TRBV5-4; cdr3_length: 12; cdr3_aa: ASSLPGAKNIQY
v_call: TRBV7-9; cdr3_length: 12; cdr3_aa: ASSPRGLGSPLH
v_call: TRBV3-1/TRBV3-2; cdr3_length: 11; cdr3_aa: ASSQAVFYGYT